What follows are 13 T cell receptor beta chains derived from one specimen sequenced in a study of cytomegalovirus exposure and HLA in healthy donors. With 60 Vbeta and 13 Jbeta primers, the PCR was carried out. Profiling relied on immunoSEQ multiplex PCR, and the TCRdb table lists in-frame clones only, not all of them. The sample contains some 120,000 clones, roughly 85% of which appear only once. The material sequenced was PBMCs. Source of these receptors: a man younger than 40 in good health and CMV-seropositive.

The chain couples TRBV9 to TRBJ1-3; D remains unclear. From germline, CDR1 is SGDLS and CDR2 YYNGEE. V was cut by 4 bases and J by 0 bases, with 11 bases left in between. The CDR3 contains 15 residues. The DNA for the CDR3 is TGTGCCAGCAGCCTAACAGCCTACTCTGGAAACACCATATATTTT. It specifies CASSLTAYSGNTIYF.

The genes are TRBV28 and TRBJ1-5; 8 bases map to TRBD1. The trim removed 8 bases at V and 4 bases at J, leaving 10 bases unmatched. CDR3 length: 15 amino acids. Per the germline V gene, CDR1 is MDHEN and CDR2 is SYDVKM. The chain's CDR3 is CASVGWTGQNQPQHF. The CDR3 DNA reads as TGTGCCAGCGTAGGATGGACAGGGCAGAATCAGCCCCAGCATTTT.

This chain uses TRBV11-2 with TRBJ1-5; D remains ambiguous. Trimming cost V 5 bases and J 2 bases, with 7 bases left between them. The CDR3 has 13 amino acids. CDR1 and CDR2 from the germline V gene are SGHAT and FQNNGV. The CDR3 sequence: CASSPLGNQPQHF. CDR3 nucleotides: TGTGCCAGCAGCCCACTTGGCAATCAGCCCCAGCATTTT.

This clone was counted once. CDR3 nucleotides: TGCGCCAGCAGCTTGGCCAGGGTGAACACTGAAGCTTTCTTT. This sequence encodes CASSLARVNTEAFF. The genes are TRBV5-1 and TRBJ1-1; D is perhaps TRBD1 (5 bases). Trimming pared 0 bases from V and 0 bases from J, leaving 6 bases between. The CDR3 contains 14 residues. From germline, CDR1 is SGHRS and CDR2 YFSETQ.

The V and J genes are TRBV11-2 and TRBJ1-3; D unclear. The V end lost 4 bases, the J end lost 0 bases, and 19 bases lay between the germline ends. This CDR3 contains 18 residues. The germline gives CDR1 SGHAT, CDR2 FQNNGV. In nucleotides, the CDR3 is TGTGCCAGCAGCTCCCCGACTAAAATAAGAAGCTCTGGAAACACCATATATTTT. Translating gives CASSSPTKIRSSGNTIYF.

CDR3 sequence reads: CASSRGVWEETQYF. The DNA for the CDR3 is TGCGCCAGCAGCCGGGGGGTATGGGAAGAGACCCAGTACTTC. The rearrangement uses TRBV4-1 and TRBJ2-5, with a tentative D call TRBD2 (6 bases). The CDR3 runs to 14 residues. Germline lookup yields CDR1 MGHRA and CDR2 YSYEKL. Deletions cut 4 bases from V and 3 bases from J, with 12 bases between.

The gene calls are TRBV6-5 and TRBJ2-7, with 15 bases fitting TRBD2. V lost 6 bases and J lost 6; bases outside the gene matches: 3. Germline V CDR1 and CDR2: MNHEY, SVGAGI. This CDR3 is built from 14 residues. This CDR3 is CASRRTSGRGEQYV. Written as DNA, the CDR3 is TGTGCCAGCAGAAGGACTAGCGGGAGGGGCGAGCAGTACGTC.

This chain uses TRBV6-1 with TRBJ2-3; D is uncertain. Per the germline V gene, CDR1 is MNHNS and CDR2 is SASEGT. The germline V and J ends were trimmed by 2 bases and 1 base, with 4 bases remaining between them. This CDR3 spans 13 amino acids. DNA for the CDR3: TGTGCCAGCAGTGAACCCGGCACAGATACGCAGTATTTT. It specifies CASSEPGTDTQYF.

This clone was counted once. This rearrangement joins TRBV5-1 to TRBJ2-1; 9 positions agree with TRBD2. Trimming cost V 3 bases and J 7 bases; bases outside gene matches: 11. Looked up from germline, CDR1 is SGHRS and CDR2 is YFSETQ. The CDR3 has 16 amino acids. CDR3 protein: CASSSGGLAGVNEQFF. CDR3 nucleotides: TGCGCCAGCAGCTCGGGGGGGTTAGCGGGAGTAAATGAGCAGTTCTTC.

The rearrangement uses TRBV5-8 and TRBJ2-5; D is possibly TRBD2 (6 bases). V shed 4 bases and J shed 0 bases, with 10 bases lying between them. CDR1 is SGHTS, CDR2 YDEGEE, per germline. The CDR3 has 14 amino acids. CDR3 nucleotide sequence: TGTGCCAGCAGCCATGGGACTTACCAAGAGACCCAGTACTTC. Translating it yields CASSHGTYQETQYF.

The chain combines TRBV9 with TRBJ2-2; 8 positions agree with TRBD2. Losses at the gene ends were 4 bases for V and 3 bases for J; bases not matched to a gene: 5. CDR3 size: 15 residues. Germline V gene lookup returns CDR1 SGDLS and CDR2 YYNGEE. The chain's CDR3 is CASSPWTSYTGELFF. CDR3 nucleotides: TGTGCCAGCAGCCCGTGGACTAGCTACACCGGGGAGCTGTTTTTT. Using reference TRBV9 and TRBJ2-2 for the parts outside the CDR3, the full variable domain is DSGVTQTPKHLITATGQRVTLRCSPRSGDLSVYWYQQSLDQGLQFLIQYYNGEERAKGNILERFSAQQFPDLHSELNLSSLELGDSALYFCASSPWTSYTGELFFGEGSRLTVL.

V gene TRBV27 combines with J gene TRBJ1-4; 7 positions agree with TRBD1. CDR3 length equals 15 residues. Germline trimming cut 5 bases from V and 8 bases from J; bases unmatched to any gene: 11. From germline, CDR1 is MNHEY and CDR2 SMNVEV (reference sequence). CDR3 sequence (DNA): TGTGCCAGCAGTCCTTACAGGGGTCGAAACGAAAAACTGTTTTTT. This codes for CASSPYRGRNEKLFF. Full variable domain (outside the CDR3, taken from reference TRBV27 and TRBJ1-4): EAQVTQNPRYLITVTGKKLTVTCSQNMNHEYMSWYRQDPGLGLRQIYYSMNVEVTDKGDVPEGYKVSRKEKRNFPLILESPSPNQTSLYFCASSPYRGRNEKLFFGSGTQLSVL.

The V call is TRBV7-9, the J call TRBJ1-1, with TRBD1 identical over 7 bases. This CDR3 contains 14 residues. Germline lookup yields CDR1 SEHNR and CDR2 FQNEAQ (reference sequence). The junction had 4 bases not matched to a gene; V was cut back by 5 bases and J by 1 base. CDR3 in DNA: TGTGCCAGCAGCCCGAGGACAGGGAACACTGAAGCTTTCTTT. Translated, it gives CASSPRTGNTEAFF.